The 19 T cell receptor beta chains listed next were all sequenced from one sample in a study of early T cells in non-severe SARS-CoV-2 infection. Using its own MiXCR run on the 5' RACE reads, TCRdb lists one record per CDR3 protein. This table holds 75,000 to 95,000 distinct CDR3 sequences, around 17% found once. Sample: whole blood, taken at baseline. All receptors derive from an adult who was a healthcare worker with PCR-confirmed SARS-CoV-2 infection or an uninfected control (not recorded which).

This chain uses TRBV7-9 with TRBJ2-5; no definite D call. This CDR3 comprises 11 residues. The germline V and J ends were trimmed by 3 bases and 9 bases, with 8 bases remaining between them. Germline CDR1 and CDR2: SEHNR and FQNEAQ (reference sequence). This CDR3 reads CASSFSTPQYF. CDR3 coding DNA: TGTGCCAGCAGCTTTAGTACGCCCCAGTACTTC.

This clonotype turned up a few times. The J gene is TRBJ2-7, the V gene TRBV27; maybe TRBD2 (6 bases). CDR3 size: 14 residues. Germline CDR1 reads MNHEY; CDR2 reads SMNVEV (reference sequence). The V end was cut by 1 base, the J end by 3 bases, with 10 bases between. CDR3 region: CASSLYGGSYEQYF. The CDR3 DNA sequence: TGTGCCAGCAGTTTATATGGAGGGAGCTACGAGCAGTACTTC.

This clonotype was found many times. The chain has TRBV18 and TRBJ2-3; a weak D match, TRBD1 (5 bases). The CDR3 runs 14 residues. V was cut by 1 base and J by 5 bases, with 10 bases left in between. Germline V lookup: CDR1 KGHSH, CDR2 LQKENI. This chain's CDR3 is CASSPQGAGDTQYF. CDR3 coding DNA: TGTGCCAGCTCACCACAAGGGGCCGGAGATACGCAGTATTTT.

J is TRBJ2-3 and V is TRBV27, with TRBD2 matching 8 bases. With V trimmed by 9 bases and J by 1 base, 6 bases remained unmatched. Per germline, CDR1 MNHEY and CDR2 SMNVEV (reference sequence). This CDR3 has 14 residues. The CDR3 is CASSSGIGTDTQYF. The DNA for the CDR3 is TGTGCCAGTAGTAGCGGGATCGGCACAGATACGCAGTATTTT.

The rearrangement uses TRBV7-9 and TRBJ2-2; D remains ambiguous. Germline V gives CDR1 SEHNR, CDR2 FQNEAQ (reference sequence). The CDR3 runs 12 residues. The V and J ends lost 8 bases and 7 bases respectively, with 11 bases between them. CDR3 in amino acids: CASQRVDGELFF. The CDR3 coding sequence is TGTGCCAGCCAACGGGTGGACGGGGAGCTGTTTTTT.

J is TRBJ1-6 and V is TRBV12-3 or TRBV12-4; D perhaps matches TRBD1 (6 bases). The ends were cut back, 6 bases at V and 6 bases at J, with 12 bases in the middle. This CDR3 spans 14 amino acids. CDR3 loop: CASRLRDTNSPLHF. DNA of the CDR3: TGTGCCAGCAGACTTCGGGACACTAATTCACCCCTCCACTTT.

The rearrangement uses TRBV7-2 and TRBJ2-3, with D possibly being TRBD1 (6 bases). Trimming pared 5 bases from V and 4 bases from J, leaving 10 bases between. Germline-derived CDR1 and CDR2 are SGHTA and FQGNSA. This CDR3 spans 13 amino acids. The CDR3 coding sequence is TGTGCCAGCAGCCCAGGGGTGGCAGATACGCAGTATTTT. Its protein is CASSPGVADTQYF.

This chain links TRBV20-1 with TRBJ2-1; D is unclear. The germline V and J ends were trimmed by 1 base and 8 bases, with 12 bases remaining between them. The CDR3 is made up of 13 amino acids. From germline, CDR1 is DFQATT and CDR2 SNEGSKA (reference sequence). The CDR3 region has the DNA TGCAGTGCTAGAGTCCCGGGCCAGGATGAGCAGTTCTTC. This encodes CSARVPGQDEQFF.

Only a few counts were recorded for this clonotype. The chain couples TRBV7-2 to TRBJ1-2; D is undetermined. CDR3 length equals 13 residues. Germline lookup yields CDR1 SGHTA and CDR2 FQGNSA. V was shortened by 5 bases and J by 8 bases, with 15 bases between the two germline ends. CDR3 coding DNA: TGTGCCAGCAGCACTCCGGCGCGGAGCGGCTACACCTTC. Translating it yields CASSTPARSGYTF. The whole variable domain, filled in from reference TRBV7-2 and TRBJ1-2, reads GAGVSQSPSNKVTEKGKDVELRCDPISGHTALYWYRQSLGQGLEFLIYFQGNSAPDKSGLPSDRFSAERTGGSVSTLTIQRTQQEDSAVYLCASSTPARSGYTFGSGTRLTVV.

The V call is TRBV4-3, the J call TRBJ2-7; D might be TRBD2 (6 bases). The CDR3 is made up of 15 amino acids. Germline lookup yields CDR1 LGHNA and CDR2 YSLEER. Trimming stripped 5 bases from V and 3 bases from J, with 17 bases between. CDR3 amino acids: CASSWGRHSNYEQYF. In DNA, the CDR3 is TGCGCCAGCAGCTGGGGGAGGCACAGCAACTACGAGCAGTACTTC.

Many counts were recorded for this clonotype. The chain combines TRBV20-1 with TRBJ2-7, with 10 nucleotides matching TRBD2. The CDR3 length is 13 residues. Germline V CDR1 and CDR2: DFQATT, SNEGSKA (reference sequence). Trimming at V came to 6 bases and at J to 1 base, leaving 3 bases not matched to a gene. The CDR3 is CSARLAGSYEQYF. CDR3 DNA: TGCAGTGCGAGACTAGCGGGTTCCTACGAGCAGTACTTC.

This chain connects TRBV12-3 or TRBV12-4 to TRBJ2-1; D remains unclear. The CDR3 is 12 amino acids. V was trimmed by 3 bases and J by 10 bases, leaving 10 bases between them. This CDR3 is CASSFFAGEQFF. The CDR3 DNA reads as TGTGCCAGCAGTTTTTTTGCTGGGGAGCAGTTCTTC.

The rearrangement joins TRBV20-1 to TRBJ2-2; unclear D gene. V dropped 6 bases and J dropped 6 bases, with 17 bases sitting between them. Germline V gene sequence: CDR1 DFQATT, CDR2 SNEGSKA (reference sequence). The CDR3 spans 14 residues. The CDR3 here is CSATKDVGAGELFF. CDR3 sequence (DNA): TGCAGTGCCACGAAGGACGTTGGGGCCGGGGAGCTGTTTTTT.

The genes are TRBV7-9 and TRBJ1-1; unclear D gene. Germline CDR1 and CDR2: SEHNR and FQNEAQ (reference sequence). V dropped 6 bases and J dropped 8 bases, with 19 bases sitting between them. This CDR3 has 14 residues. The CDR3 loop is CASSRSSTVGEAFF. In nucleotides, the CDR3 is TGTGCCAGCAGTCGAAGTTCGACGGTGGGAGAAGCTTTCTTT.

The chain links TRBV20-1 to TRBJ2-7; TRBD2 matches at 13 bases. V dropped 6 bases and J dropped 3; count of bases not matched to a gene: 5. The germline CDR1 and CDR2 sequences are DFQATT and SNEGSKA (reference sequence). The length of the CDR3 is 14 residues. Written as DNA, the CDR3 is TGCAGTGCCCCGGGGACTAGCGGGGTCTACGAGCAGTACTTC. It translates to CSAPGTSGVYEQYF.

This clonotype was counted only a few times. V gene TRBV20-1 combines with J gene TRBJ1-4; D might be TRBD1 (6 bases). V lost 3 bases, J lost 6 bases, and 8 bases lay in between. The CDR3 covers 12 residues. Germline values: CDR1 DFQATT, CDR2 SNEGSKA (reference sequence). CDR3 protein: CSASPGDEKLFF. The CDR3 region has the DNA TGCAGTGCTAGTCCAGGGGATGAAAAACTGTTTTTT.

The chain joins TRBV18 to TRBJ1-1, with TRBD1 as a possible D gene (5 bases). Per germline, CDR1 KGHSH and CDR2 LQKENI. The CDR3 contains 12 residues. Trimming cost V 3 bases and J 8 bases, with 10 bases left between them. CDR3 sequence (DNA): TGTGCCAGCTCACCCGGGGGTTCGGAAGCTTTCTTT. This sequence encodes CASSPGGSEAFF.

This clonotype was found many times. V and J are TRBV12-3 or TRBV12-4 and TRBJ2-3; D unresolved. The CDR3 consists of 14 residues. The germline V and J ends were trimmed by 2 bases and 6 bases, with 12 bases remaining between them. The CDR3 region is CASSLSVGLDTQYF. The CDR3 DNA reads as TGTGCCAGCAGTTTATCAGTAGGGCTCGATACGCAGTATTTT.

The rearrangement uses TRBV27 and TRBJ2-3; D may be TRBD2 (6 bases). V gave up 3 bases and J gave up 1 base, with 11 bases separating them. Germline V CDR1 and CDR2: MNHEY, SMNVEV (reference sequence). This CDR3 comprises 15 residues. The CDR3 is CASSFVGGRTDTQYF. The CDR3, as DNA: TGTGCCAGCAGTTTCGTAGGAGGGCGCACAGATACGCAGTATTTT.